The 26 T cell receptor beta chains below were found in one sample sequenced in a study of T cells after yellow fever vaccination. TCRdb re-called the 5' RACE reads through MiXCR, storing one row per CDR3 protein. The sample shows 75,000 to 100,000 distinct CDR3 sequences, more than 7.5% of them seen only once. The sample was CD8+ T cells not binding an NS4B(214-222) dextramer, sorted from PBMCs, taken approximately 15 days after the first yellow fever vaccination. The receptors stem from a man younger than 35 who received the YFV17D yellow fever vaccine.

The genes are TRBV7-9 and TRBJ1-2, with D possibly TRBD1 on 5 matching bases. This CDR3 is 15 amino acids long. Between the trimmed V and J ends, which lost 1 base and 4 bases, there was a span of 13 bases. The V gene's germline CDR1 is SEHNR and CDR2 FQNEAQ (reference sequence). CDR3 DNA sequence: TGTGCCAGCAGCTTAGAGGCAGGGCTCACCTATGGCTACACCTTC. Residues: CASSLEAGLTYGYTF.

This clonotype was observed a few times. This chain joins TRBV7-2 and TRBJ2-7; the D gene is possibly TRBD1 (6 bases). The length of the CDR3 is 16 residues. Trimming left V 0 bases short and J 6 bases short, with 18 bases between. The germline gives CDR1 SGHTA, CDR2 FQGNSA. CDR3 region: CASSLASGRGTVEQYF. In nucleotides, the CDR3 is TGTGCCAGCAGCTTAGCTTCTGGCAGGGGAACGGTCGAGCAGTACTTC. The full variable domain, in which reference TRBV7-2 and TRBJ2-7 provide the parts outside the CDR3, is GAGVSQSPSNKVTEKGKDVELRCDPISGHTALYWYRQSLGQGLEFLIYFQGNSAPDKSGLPSDRFSAERTGGSVSTLTIQRTQQEDSAVYLCASSLASGRGTVEQYFGPGTRLTVT.

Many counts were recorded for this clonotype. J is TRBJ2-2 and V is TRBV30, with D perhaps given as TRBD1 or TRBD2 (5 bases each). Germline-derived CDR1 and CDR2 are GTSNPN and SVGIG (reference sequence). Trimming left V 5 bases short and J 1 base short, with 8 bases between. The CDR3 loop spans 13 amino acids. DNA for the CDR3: TGTGCCTGGGGGACGCAGAACACCGGGGAGCTGTTTTTT. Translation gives CAWGTQNTGELFF. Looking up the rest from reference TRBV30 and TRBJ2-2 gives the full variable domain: SQTIHQWPATLVQPVGSPLSLECTVEGTSNPNLYWYRQAAGRGLQLLFYSVGIGQISSEVPQNLSASRPQDRQFILSSKKLLLSDSGFYLCAWGTQNTGELFFGEGSRLTVL.

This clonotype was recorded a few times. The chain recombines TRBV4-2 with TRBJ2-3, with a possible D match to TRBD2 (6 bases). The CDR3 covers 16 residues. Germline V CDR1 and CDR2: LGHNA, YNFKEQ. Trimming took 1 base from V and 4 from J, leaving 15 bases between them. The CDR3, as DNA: TGTGCCAGCAGCCAAGCAACGGGGGTTACTTCAGATACGCAGTATTTT. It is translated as CASSQATGVTSDTQYF.

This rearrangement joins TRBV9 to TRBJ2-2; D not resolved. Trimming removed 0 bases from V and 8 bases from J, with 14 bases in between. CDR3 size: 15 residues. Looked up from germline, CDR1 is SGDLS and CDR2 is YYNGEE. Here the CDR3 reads CASSVEGPNGGELFF. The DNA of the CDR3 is TGTGCCAGCAGCGTAGAAGGACCCAACGGGGGGGAGCTGTTTTTT.

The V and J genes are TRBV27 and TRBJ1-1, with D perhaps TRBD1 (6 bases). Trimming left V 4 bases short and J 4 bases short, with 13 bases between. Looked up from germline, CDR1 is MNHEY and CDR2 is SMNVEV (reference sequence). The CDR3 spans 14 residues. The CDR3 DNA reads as TGTGCCAGCAGTTGGGGGGGCTCTGTCACTGAAGCTTTCTTT. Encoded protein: CASSWGGSVTEAFF.

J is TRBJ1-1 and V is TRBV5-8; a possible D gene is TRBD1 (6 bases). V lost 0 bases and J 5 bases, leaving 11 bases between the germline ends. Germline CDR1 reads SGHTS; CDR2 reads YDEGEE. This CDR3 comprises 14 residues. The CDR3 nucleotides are TGTGCCAGCAGCTTGGACAAGGGGGGGACTGAAGCTTTCTTT. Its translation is CASSLDKGGTEAFF.

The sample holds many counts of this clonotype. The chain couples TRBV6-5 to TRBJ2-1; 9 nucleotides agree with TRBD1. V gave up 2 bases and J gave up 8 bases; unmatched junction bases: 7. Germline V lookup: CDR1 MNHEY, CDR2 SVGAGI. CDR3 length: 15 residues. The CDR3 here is CASSYKQGASDEQFF. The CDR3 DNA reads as TGTGCCAGCAGTTACAAACAGGGGGCGAGCGATGAGCAGTTCTTC.

CDR3 DNA sequence: TGCGCCAGCAGCCAAGCTTTTGGGGGTAGCAATCAGCCCCAGCATTTT. It specifies CASSQAFGGSNQPQHF. V usage is TRBV4-1 and J usage is TRBJ1-5, with a tentative D call TRBD1 (5 bases). The V gene's germline CDR1 is MGHRA and CDR2 YSYEKL. The V end was cut by 1 base, the J end by 0 bases, with 10 bases between. This CDR3 region has 16 residues.

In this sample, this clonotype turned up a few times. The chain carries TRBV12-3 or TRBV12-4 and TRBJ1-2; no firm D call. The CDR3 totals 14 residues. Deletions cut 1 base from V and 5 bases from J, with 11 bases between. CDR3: CASSLGQSGYGYTF. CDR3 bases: TGTGCCAGCAGTTTAGGGCAATCGGGTTATGGCTACACCTTC.

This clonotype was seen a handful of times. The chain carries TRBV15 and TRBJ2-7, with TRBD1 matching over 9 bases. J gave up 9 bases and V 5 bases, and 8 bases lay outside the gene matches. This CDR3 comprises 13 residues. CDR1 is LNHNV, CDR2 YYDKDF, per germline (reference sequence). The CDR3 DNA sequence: TGTGCCACCAGCGGGGGACAGGGTGGATGGCAGTACTTC. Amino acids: CATSGGQGGWQYF.

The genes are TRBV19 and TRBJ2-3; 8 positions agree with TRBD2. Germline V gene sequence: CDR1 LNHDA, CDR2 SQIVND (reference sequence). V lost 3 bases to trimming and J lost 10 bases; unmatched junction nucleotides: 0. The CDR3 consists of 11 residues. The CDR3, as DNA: TGTGCCAGTAGTATCGGGGGGGCGCAGTATTTT. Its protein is CASSIGGAQYF.

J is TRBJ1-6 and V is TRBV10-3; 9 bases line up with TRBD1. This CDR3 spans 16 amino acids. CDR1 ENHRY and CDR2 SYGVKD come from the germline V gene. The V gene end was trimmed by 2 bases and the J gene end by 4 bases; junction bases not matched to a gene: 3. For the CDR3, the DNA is TGTGCCATCAGTGAGACACAGGGGGCTTATAATTCACCCCTCCACTTT. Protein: CAISETQGAYNSPLHF.

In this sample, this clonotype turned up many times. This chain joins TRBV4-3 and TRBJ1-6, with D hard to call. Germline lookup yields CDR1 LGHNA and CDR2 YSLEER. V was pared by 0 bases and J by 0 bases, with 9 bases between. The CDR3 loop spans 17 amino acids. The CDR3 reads CASSQELVPSYNSPLHF. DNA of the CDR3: TGCGCCAGCAGCCAAGAGCTTGTCCCCTCCTATAATTCACCCCTCCACTTT.

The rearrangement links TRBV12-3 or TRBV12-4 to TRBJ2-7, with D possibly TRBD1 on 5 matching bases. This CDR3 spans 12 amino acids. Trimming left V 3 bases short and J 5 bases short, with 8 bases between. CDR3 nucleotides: TGTGCCAGCAGTTTTCAGGGTAACGAGCAGTACGTC. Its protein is CASSFQGNEQYV.

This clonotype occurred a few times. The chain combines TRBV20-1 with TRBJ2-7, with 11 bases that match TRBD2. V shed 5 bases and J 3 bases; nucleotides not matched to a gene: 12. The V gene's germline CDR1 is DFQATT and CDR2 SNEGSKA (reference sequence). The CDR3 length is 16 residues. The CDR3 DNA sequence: TGCAGTGCTGAAGAGCCCGGGACTAGCGGATACTACGAGCAGTACGTC. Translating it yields CSAEEPGTSGYYEQYV.

The CDR3 DNA reads as TGTGCCAGCAGTTACTCAGATGACAGGGGCGGAGAGTACTTC. It yields the protein CASSYSDDRGGEYF. This chain uses TRBV6-5 with TRBJ2-7; the match to TRBD1 covers 8 bases. Germline V lookup: CDR1 MNHEY, CDR2 SVGAGI. The CDR3 contains 14 residues. J was trimmed by 11 bases and V by 0 bases; bases with no gene match: 9.

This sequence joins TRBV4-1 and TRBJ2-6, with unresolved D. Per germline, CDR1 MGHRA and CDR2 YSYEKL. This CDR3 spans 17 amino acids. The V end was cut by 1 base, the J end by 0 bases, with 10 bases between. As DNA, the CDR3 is TGCGCCAGCAGCCAAGGCAGTTGGCCCTCTGGGGCCAACGTCCTGACTTTC. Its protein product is CASSQGSWPSGANVLTF.

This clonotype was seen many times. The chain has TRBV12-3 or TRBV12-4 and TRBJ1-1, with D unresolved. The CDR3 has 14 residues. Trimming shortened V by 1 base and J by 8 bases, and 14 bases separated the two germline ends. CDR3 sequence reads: CASSLVGSTAEAFF. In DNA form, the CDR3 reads TGTGCCAGCAGTTTAGTAGGGAGCACAGCGGAAGCTTTCTTT.

The CDR3 reads CASSSTPGANVLTF. The CDR3 DNA reads as TGTGCCAGCAGCTCCACCCCGGGGGCCAACGTCCTGACTTTC. This sequence joins TRBV28 and TRBJ2-6; D is undetermined. Germline V gene lookup returns CDR1 MDHEN and CDR2 SYDVKM. The CDR3 extends over 14 amino acids. V dropped 6 bases and J dropped 4 bases, with 10 bases sitting between them.

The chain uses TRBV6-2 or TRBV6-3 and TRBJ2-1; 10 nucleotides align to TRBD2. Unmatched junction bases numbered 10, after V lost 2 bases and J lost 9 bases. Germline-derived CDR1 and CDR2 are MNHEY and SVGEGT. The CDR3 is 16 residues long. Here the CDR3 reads CASSYGGIAGGGEQFF. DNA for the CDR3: TGTGCCAGCAGTTACGGGGGTATAGCGGGGGGAGGTGAGCAGTTCTTC.

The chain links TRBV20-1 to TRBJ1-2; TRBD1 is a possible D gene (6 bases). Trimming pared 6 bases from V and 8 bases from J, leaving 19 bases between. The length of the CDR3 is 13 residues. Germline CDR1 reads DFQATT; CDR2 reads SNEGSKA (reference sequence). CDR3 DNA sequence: TGCAGTGCCGTGATACAGGGTAGTGAGGGCTACACCTTC. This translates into CSAVIQGSEGYTF.

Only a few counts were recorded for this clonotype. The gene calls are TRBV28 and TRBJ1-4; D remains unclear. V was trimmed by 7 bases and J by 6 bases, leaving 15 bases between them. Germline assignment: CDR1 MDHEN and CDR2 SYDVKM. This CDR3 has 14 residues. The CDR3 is CASTLVGGDEKLFF. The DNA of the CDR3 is TGTGCCAGCACCCTGGTGGGTGGCGATGAAAAACTGTTTTTT. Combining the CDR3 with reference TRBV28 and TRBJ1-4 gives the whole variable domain DVKVTQSSRYLVKRTGEKVFLECVQDMDHENMFWYRQDPGLGLRLIYFSYDVKMKEKGDIPEGYSVSREKKERFSLILESASTNQTSMYLCASTLVGGDEKLFFGSGTQLSVL.

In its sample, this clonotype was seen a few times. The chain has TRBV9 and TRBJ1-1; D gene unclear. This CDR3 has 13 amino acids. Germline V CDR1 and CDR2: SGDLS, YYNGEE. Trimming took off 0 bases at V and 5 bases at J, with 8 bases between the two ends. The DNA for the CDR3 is TGTGCCAGCAGCGTAGTATCTGGAACTGAAGCTTTCTTT. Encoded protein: CASSVVSGTEAFF.

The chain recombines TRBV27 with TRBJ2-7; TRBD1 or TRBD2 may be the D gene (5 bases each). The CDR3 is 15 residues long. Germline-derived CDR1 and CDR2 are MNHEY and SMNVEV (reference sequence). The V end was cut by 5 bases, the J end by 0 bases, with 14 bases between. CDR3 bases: TGTGCCAGCAGTCCCCACCCAGGGACCTCCTACGAGCAGTACGTC. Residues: CASSPHPGTSYEQYV.

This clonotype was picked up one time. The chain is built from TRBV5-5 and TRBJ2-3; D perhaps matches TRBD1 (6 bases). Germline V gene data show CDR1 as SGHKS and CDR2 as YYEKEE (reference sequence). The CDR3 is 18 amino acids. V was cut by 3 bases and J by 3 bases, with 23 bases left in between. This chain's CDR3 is CASSSAVDRWQGTDTQYF. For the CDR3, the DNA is TGTGCCAGCAGCTCGGCCGTCGACAGGTGGCAGGGAACAGATACGCAGTATTTT.